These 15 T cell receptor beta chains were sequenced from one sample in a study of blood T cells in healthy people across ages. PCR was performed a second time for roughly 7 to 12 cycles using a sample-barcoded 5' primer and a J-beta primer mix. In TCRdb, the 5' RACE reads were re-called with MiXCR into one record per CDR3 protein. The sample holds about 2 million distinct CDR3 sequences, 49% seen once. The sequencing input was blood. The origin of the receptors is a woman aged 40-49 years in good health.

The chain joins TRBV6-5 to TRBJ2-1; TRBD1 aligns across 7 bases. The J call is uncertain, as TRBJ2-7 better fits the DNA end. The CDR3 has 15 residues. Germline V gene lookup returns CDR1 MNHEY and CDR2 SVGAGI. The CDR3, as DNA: TGTGCCAGCAGTTTCACCGGGACAGCTTACAATGAGCAGTACTTC. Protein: CASSFTGTAYNEQYF.

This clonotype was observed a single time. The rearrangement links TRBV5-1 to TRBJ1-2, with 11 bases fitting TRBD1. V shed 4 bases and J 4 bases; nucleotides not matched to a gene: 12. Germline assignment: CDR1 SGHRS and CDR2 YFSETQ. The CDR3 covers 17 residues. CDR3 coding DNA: TGCGCCAGCAGCGCCTCCGGGACAGGGGGGTCCAGCTATGGCTACACCTTC. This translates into CASSASGTGGSSYGYTF.

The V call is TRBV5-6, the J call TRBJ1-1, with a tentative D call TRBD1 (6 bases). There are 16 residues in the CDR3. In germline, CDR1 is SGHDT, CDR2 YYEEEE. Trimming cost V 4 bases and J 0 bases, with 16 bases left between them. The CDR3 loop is CASSQDPSGVNTEAFF. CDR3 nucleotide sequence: TGTGCCAGCAGCCAGGATCCCTCAGGGGTGAACACTGAAGCTTTCTTT. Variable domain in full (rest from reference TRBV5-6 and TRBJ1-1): DAGVTQSPTHLIKTRGQQVTLRCSPKSGHDTVSWYQQALGQGPQFIFQYYEEEERQRGNFPDRFSGHQFPNYSSELNVNALLLGDSALYLCASSQDPSGVNTEAFFGQGTRLTVV.

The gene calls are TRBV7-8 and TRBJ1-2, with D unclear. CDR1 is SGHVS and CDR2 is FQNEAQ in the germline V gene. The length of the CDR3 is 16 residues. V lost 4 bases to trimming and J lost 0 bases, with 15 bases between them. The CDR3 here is CASSSYQDIANYGYTF. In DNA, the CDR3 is TGTGCCAGCAGCTCCTACCAAGACATAGCTAACTATGGCTACACCTTC.

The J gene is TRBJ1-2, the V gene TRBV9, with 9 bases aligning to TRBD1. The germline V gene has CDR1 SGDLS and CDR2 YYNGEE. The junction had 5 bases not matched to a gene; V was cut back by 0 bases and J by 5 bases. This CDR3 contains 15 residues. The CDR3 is CASSVETGGDYGYTF. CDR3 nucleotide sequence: TGTGCCAGCAGCGTAGAGACAGGGGGTGATTATGGCTACACCTTC.

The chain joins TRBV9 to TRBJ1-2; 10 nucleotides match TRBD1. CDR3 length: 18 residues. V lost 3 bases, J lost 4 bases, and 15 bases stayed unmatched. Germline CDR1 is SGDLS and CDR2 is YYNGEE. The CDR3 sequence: CASSGGSRDGQGVYGYTF. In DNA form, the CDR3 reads TGTGCCAGCAGCGGAGGAAGCCGAGACGGACAGGGGGTCTATGGCTACACCTTC.

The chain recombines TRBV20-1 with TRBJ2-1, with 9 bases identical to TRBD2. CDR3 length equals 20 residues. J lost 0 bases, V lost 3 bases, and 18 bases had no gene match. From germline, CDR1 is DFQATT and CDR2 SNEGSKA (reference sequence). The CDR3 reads CSASGGLGAGGLSSYNEQFF. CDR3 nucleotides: TGCAGTGCTAGTGGGGGGTTGGGAGCGGGGGGCCTGAGCTCCTACAATGAGCAGTTCTTC.

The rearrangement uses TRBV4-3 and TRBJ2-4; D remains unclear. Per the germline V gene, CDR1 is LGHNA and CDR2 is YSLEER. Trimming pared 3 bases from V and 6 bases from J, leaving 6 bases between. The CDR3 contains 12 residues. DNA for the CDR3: TGCGCCAGCAGCCAGTCGGGAAACATTCAGTACTTC. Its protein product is CASSQSGNIQYF.

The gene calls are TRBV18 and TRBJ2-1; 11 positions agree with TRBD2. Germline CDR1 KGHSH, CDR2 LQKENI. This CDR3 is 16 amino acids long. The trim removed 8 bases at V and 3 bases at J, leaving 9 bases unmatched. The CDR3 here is CASIEGTSGGYNEQFF. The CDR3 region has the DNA TGTGCCAGCATAGAAGGGACTAGCGGAGGCTACAATGAGCAGTTCTTC.

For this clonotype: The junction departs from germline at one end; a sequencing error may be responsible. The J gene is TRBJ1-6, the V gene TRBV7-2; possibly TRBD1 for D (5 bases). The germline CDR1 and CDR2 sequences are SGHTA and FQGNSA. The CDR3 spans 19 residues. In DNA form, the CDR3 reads TGCGCCAGCAGCCTCGGAGGTTATCATGGGGCGCGCATCCAGTCACCCCTCCACTTT. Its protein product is CASSLGGYHGARIQSPLHF.

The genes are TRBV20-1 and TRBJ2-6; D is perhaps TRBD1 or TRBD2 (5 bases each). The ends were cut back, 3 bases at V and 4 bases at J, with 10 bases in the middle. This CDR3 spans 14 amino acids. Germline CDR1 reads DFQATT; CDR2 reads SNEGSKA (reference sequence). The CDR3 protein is CSASPGDGANVLTF. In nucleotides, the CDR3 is TGCAGTGCTAGCCCCGGGGACGGGGCCAACGTCCTGACTTTC.

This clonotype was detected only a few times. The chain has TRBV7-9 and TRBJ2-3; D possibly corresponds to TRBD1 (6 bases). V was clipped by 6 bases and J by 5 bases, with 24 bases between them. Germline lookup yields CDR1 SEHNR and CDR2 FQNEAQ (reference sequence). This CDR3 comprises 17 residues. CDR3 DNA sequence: TGTGCCAGCAGGTCTCCCTCCGGACAGACCCAGGGAGATACGCAGTATTTT. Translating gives CASRSPSGQTQGDTQYF. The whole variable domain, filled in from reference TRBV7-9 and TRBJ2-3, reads DTGVSQNPRHKITKRGQNVTFRCDPISEHNRLYWYRQTLGQGPEFLTYFQNEAQLEKSRLLSDRFSAERPKGSFSTLEIQRTEQGDSAMYLCASRSPSGQTQGDTQYFGPGTRLTVL.

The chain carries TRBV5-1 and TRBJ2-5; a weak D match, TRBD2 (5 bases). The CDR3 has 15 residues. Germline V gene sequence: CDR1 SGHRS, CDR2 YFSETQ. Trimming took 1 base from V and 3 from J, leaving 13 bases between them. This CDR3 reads CASSLKGEEEETQYF. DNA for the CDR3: TGCGCCAGCAGCTTGAAGGGAGAGGAGGAAGAGACCCAGTACTTC.

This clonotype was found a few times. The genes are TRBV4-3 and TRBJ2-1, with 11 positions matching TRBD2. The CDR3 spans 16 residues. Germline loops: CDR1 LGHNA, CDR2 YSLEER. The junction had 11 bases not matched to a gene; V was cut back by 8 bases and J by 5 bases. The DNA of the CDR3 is TGCGCCAGCTCGCCCCATAGCGGGGGGGAAGACAATGAGCAGTTCTTC. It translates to CASSPHSGGEDNEQFF.

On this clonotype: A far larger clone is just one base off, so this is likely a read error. The CDR3 bases are TGCGCCAGCAGCCCGGAACTAGCGGGCTACGAGCAGTACTTC. The encoded protein is CASSPELAGYEQYF. This chain connects TRBV5-1 to TRBJ2-7, with TRBD2 identical over 9 bases. CDR3 length equals 14 residues. Germline trimming cut 4 bases from V and 3 bases from J; bases unmatched to any gene: 5. Germline loops: CDR1 SGHRS, CDR2 YFSETQ.